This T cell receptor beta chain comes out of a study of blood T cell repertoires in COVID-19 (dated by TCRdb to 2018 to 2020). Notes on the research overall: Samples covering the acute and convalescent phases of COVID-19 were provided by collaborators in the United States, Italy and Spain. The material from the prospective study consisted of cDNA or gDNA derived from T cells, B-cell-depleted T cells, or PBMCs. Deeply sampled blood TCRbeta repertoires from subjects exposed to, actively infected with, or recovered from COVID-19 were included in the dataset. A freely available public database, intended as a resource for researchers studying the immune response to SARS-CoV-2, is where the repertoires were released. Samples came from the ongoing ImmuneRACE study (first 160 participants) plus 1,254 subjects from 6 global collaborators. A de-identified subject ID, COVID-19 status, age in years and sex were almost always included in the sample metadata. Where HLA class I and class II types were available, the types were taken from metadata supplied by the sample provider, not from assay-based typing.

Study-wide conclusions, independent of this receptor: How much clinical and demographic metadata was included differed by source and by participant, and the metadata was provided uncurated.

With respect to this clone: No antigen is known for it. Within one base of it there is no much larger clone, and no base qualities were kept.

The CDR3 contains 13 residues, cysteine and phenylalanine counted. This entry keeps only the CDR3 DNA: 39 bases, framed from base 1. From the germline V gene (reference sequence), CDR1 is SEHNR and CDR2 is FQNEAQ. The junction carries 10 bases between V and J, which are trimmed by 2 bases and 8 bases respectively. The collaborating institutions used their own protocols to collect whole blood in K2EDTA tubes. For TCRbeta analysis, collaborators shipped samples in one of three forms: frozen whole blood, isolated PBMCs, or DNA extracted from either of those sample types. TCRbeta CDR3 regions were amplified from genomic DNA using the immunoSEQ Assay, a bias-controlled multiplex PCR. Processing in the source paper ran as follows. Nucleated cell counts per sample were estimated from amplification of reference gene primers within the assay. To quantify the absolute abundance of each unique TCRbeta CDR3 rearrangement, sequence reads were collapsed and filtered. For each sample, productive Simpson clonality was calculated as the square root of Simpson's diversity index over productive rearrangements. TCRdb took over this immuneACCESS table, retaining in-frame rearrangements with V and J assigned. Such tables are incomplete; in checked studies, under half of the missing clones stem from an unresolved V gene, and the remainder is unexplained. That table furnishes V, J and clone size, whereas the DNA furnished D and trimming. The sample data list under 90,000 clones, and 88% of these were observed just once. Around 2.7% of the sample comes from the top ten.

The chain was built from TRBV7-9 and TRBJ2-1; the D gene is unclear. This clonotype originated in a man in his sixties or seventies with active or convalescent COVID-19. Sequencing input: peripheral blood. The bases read TGTGCCAGCAGCTTACGCGCCCCCGATGAGCAGTTCTTC. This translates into CASSLRAPDEQFF.